Below are 25 T cell receptor beta chains sequenced from a single sample in a study of response to subunit inactivated influenza vaccine. In TCRdb, the RT-PCR reads were re-called with MiXCR into one record per CDR3 protein. In the table there are more than 550,000 distinct CDR3 sequences, around 11% of which are singletons. The same data also contributed to another study, on T cells expressing NK-cell markers. That publication notes: A 5'RACE template switching approach incorporating UMIs was used to make TCR beta cDNA.

Specimen: PBMCs from blood, collected on the day of vaccination. The origin of the receptors is a man in his fifties who received an inactivated influenza vaccine.

At least ten counts were recorded for this clonotype. This CDR3 is CASTRAFSTGELFF. The CDR3 DNA reads TGTGCCAGCACCCGGGCCTTCTCAACAGGGGAGCTGTTTTTT. This sequence joins TRBV7-2 and TRBJ2-2, with unresolved D. CDR3 length: 14 residues. Germline loops: CDR1 SGHTA, CDR2 FQGNSA. V was pared by 7 bases and J by 8 bases, with 17 bases between. Full variable domain (remainder filled in from reference TRBV7-2 and TRBJ2-2): GAGVSQSPSNKVTEKGKDVELRCDPISGHTALYWYRQSLGQGLEFLIYFQGNSAPDKSGLPSDRFSAERTGGSVSTLTIQRTQQEDSAVYLCASTRAFSTGELFFGEGSRLTVL.

The table lists this clonotype with a few counts. The chain recombines TRBV28 with TRBJ1-6; the match to TRBD1 covers 9 bases. CDR3 length: 15 residues. The V segment lost 3 bases and the J segment 9 bases; nucleotides outside the gene matches: 6. CDR1 is MDHEN and CDR2 is SYDVKM in the germline V gene. DNA of the CDR3: TGTGCCAGCAGTTTCCCCTACAGGGGGCCTTCACCCCTCCACTTT. Translating it yields CASSFPYRGPSPLHF.

This clonotype was counted a few times. The V call is TRBV14, the J call TRBJ2-7, with TRBD2 matching over 7 bases. This CDR3 has 16 residues. The V gene end was trimmed by 4 bases and the J gene end by 4 bases; junction bases not matched to a gene: 13. CDR1 is SGHDN, CDR2 FVKESK, per germline. CDR3 sequence (DNA): TGTGCCAGCAGCCCCGGCGGCGGGAGACAGCTGTACGAGCAGTACTTC. Encoded protein: CASSPGGGRQLYEQYF. Variable domain in full (rest from reference TRBV14 and TRBJ2-7): EAGVTQFPSHSVIEKGQTVTLRCDPISGHDNLYWYRRVMGKEIKFLLHFVKESKQDESGMPNNRFLAERTGGTYSTLKVQPAELEDSGVYFCASSPGGGRQLYEQYFGPGTRLTVT.

This chain connects TRBV4-3 to TRBJ2-3, with TRBD2 matching 8 bases. CDR1 LGHNA and CDR2 YSLEER come from the germline V gene. V lost 0 bases and J lost 6; bases outside the gene matches: 14. The CDR3 runs to 18 residues. The CDR3 DNA follows: TGCGCCAGCAGCCAAGATGTTGGCAGCGGGAGAGTAGGTGATACGCAGTATTTT. Its translation is CASSQDVGSGRVGDTQYF.

This clonotype was detected ten times or more. The chain uses TRBV11-2 and TRBJ2-5; a possible D gene is TRBD1 (6 bases). Trimming shortened V by 4 bases and J by 7 bases, and 13 bases separated the two germline ends. Germline loops: CDR1 SGHAT, CDR2 FQNNGV. This CDR3 region has 13 residues. The CDR3, as DNA: TGTGCCAGCAGCTCTGGGGGCCTGATGACCCAGTACTTC. Protein product: CASSSGGLMTQYF.

This clonotype has a handful of counts. The rearrangement uses TRBV10-3 and TRBJ1-5, with TRBD1 identical over 10 bases. The germline V gene encodes CDR1 ENHRY and CDR2 SYGVKD. CDR3 length: 15 amino acids. V gave up 4 bases and J gave up 6 bases; unmatched junction bases: 6. CDR3: CAISAGTGDGQPQHF. The CDR3 DNA is TGTGCCATCAGTGCCGGGACAGGGGATGGTCAGCCCCAGCATTTT.

This clonotype was seen a few times. This chain joins TRBV7-6 and TRBJ2-3; TRBD2 might be the D (5 bases). The length of the CDR3 is 15 residues. The germline V gene encodes CDR1 SGHVS and CDR2 FNYEAQ. V gave up 5 bases and J gave up 0 bases, with 12 bases separating them. CDR3 region: CASSDRGYSTDTQYF. The CDR3 DNA sequence: TGTGCCAGCAGCGACCGGGGATATAGCACAGATACGCAGTATTTT.

The table lists this clonotype with a few counts. The chain recombines TRBV7-2 with TRBJ2-2, with D possibly matching TRBD1 (5 bases). Germline V CDR1 and CDR2: SGHTA, FQGNSA. This CDR3 is 16 amino acids long. V dropped 4 bases and J dropped 0 bases, with 12 bases sitting between them. CDR3 region: CASSSRQNANTGELFF. The DNA for the CDR3 is TGTGCCAGCAGCTCGCGACAGAACGCGAACACCGGGGAGCTGTTTTTT.

The chain carries TRBV15 and TRBJ2-7; possibly TRBD1 for D (5 bases). Germline assignment: CDR1 LNHNV and CDR2 YYDKDF (reference sequence). This CDR3 spans 16 amino acids. Trimming cost V 1 base and J 3 bases, with 16 bases left between them. CDR3 DNA sequence: TGTGCCACCAGCAGAGTCCCCCTGGCAGGGATCTACGAGCAGTACTTC. Its translation is CATSRVPLAGIYEQYF. Using reference TRBV15 and TRBJ2-7 for the parts outside the CDR3, the full variable domain is DAMVIQNPRYQVTQFGKPVTLSCSQTLNHNVMYWYQQKSSQAPKLLFHYYDKDFNNEADTPDNFQSRRPNTSFCFLDIRSPGLGDTAMYLCATSRVPLAGIYEQYFGPGTRLTVT.

This rearrangement joins TRBV9 to TRBJ2-3; D is unresolved. CDR3 length equals 13 residues. Trimming took off 5 bases at V and 2 bases at J, with 9 bases between the two ends. Germline V gene sequence: CDR1 SGDLS, CDR2 YYNGEE. The CDR3 loop is CASRPGITDTQYF. The DNA of the CDR3 is TGTGCCAGCAGACCAGGCATCACAGATACGCAGTATTTT.

This clonotype has ten or more counts. The chain carries TRBV7-2 and TRBJ1-6; 7 bases align to TRBD1. In germline, CDR1 is SGHTA, CDR2 FQGNSA. Unmatched junction bases numbered 5, after V lost 3 bases and J lost 9 bases. The length of the CDR3 is 14 residues. This chain's CDR3 is CASSLGDSASPLHF. CDR3 DNA: TGTGCCAGCAGCTTGGGGGACAGTGCTTCACCCCTCCACTTT. The whole variable domain, remainder taken from reference TRBV7-2 and TRBJ1-6, is GAGVSQSPSNKVTEKGKDVELRCDPISGHTALYWYRQSLGQGLEFLIYFQGNSAPDKSGLPSDRFSAERTGGSVSTLTIQRTQQEDSAVYLCASSLGDSASPLHFGNGTRLTVT.

This clonotype was recorded a few times. The genes are TRBV7-2 and TRBJ2-5, with 9 bases aligning to TRBD2. The V segment lost 2 bases and the J segment 1 base; nucleotides outside the gene matches: 5. The germline V gene encodes CDR1 SGHTA and CDR2 FQGNSA. The CDR3 loop spans 16 amino acids. The CDR3 protein is CASSLRGTSPQETQYF. As DNA, the CDR3 is TGTGCCAGCAGCTTAAGGGGGACTAGCCCCCAAGAGACCCAGTACTTC.

The chain employs TRBV5-8 and TRBJ2-4; D call uncertain. The length of the CDR3 is 15 residues. Germline V gene sequence: CDR1 SGHTS, CDR2 YDEGEE. V was trimmed by 2 bases and J by 0 bases, leaving 9 bases between them. The CDR3 reads CASSFGNLAKNIQYF. CDR3 bases: TGTGCCAGCAGCTTTGGCAATTTAGCCAAAAACATTCAGTACTTC.

There are a few counts of this clonotype. CDR3 coding DNA: TGTGCCAGCAGCTTCATAACGTATGAGCAGTTCTTC. As protein: CASSFITYEQFF. The chain couples TRBV7-9 to TRBJ2-1; D gene unclear. Germline CDR1 SEHNR, CDR2 FQNEAQ (reference sequence). This CDR3 has 12 residues. The ends were cut back, 3 bases at V and 8 bases at J, with 8 bases in the middle.

This clonotype was detected a few times. V is TRBV9 and J is TRBJ2-1; D may correspond to TRBD1 or TRBD2 (5 bases each). The CDR3 runs to 16 residues. Trimming removed 2 bases at V and 5 bases at J, with 17 bases between. Germline CDR1 SGDLS, CDR2 YYNGEE. DNA for the CDR3: TGTGCCAGCAGCGTCGGGGCGTGGCTAGGGCACAATGAGCAGTTCTTC. Amino acids: CASSVGAWLGHNEQFF.

The DNA of the CDR3 is TGTGCCAGCAGTTACTCTCGCTACGAGCAGTACTTC. Translated, it gives CASSYSRYEQYF. J is TRBJ2-7 and V is TRBV6-2 or TRBV6-3; no definite D call. This CDR3 region has 12 residues. The germline CDR1 and CDR2 sequences are MNHEY and SVGEGT. V lost 0 bases, J lost 3 bases, and 3 bases lay in between.

DNA for the CDR3: TGCAGTGCTAGCGACAACATGAACACTGAAGCTTTCTTT. Protein product: CSASDNMNTEAFF. The rearrangement uses TRBV20-1 and TRBJ1-1; D is unresolved. The V and J ends lost 3 bases and 0 bases respectively, with 8 bases between them. The CDR3 is 13 amino acids. Germline CDR1 reads DFQATT; CDR2 reads SNEGSKA (reference sequence).

The sample holds a few counts of this clonotype. The V gene is TRBV7-9, the J gene TRBJ1-2, with D unresolved. V was shortened by 7 bases and J by 5 bases, with 14 bases between the two germline ends. Germline CDR1 and CDR2: SEHNR and FQNEAQ (reference sequence). There are 13 residues in the CDR3. The CDR3 is CASTAGSWYGYTF. CDR3 DNA sequence: TGTGCCAGCACCGCGGGCTCGTGGTATGGCTACACCTTC. Using reference TRBV7-9 and TRBJ1-2 for the parts outside the CDR3, the full variable domain is DTGVSQNPRHKITKRGQNVTFRCDPISEHNRLYWYRQTLGQGPEFLTYFQNEAQLEKSRLLSDRFSAERPKGSFSTLEIQRTEQGDSAMYLCASTAGSWYGYTFGSGTRLTVV.

This clonotype appeared a few times. The chain uses TRBV11-2 and TRBJ2-1; the D is unclear. The CDR3 has 15 amino acids. CDR1 is SGHAT and CDR2 is FQNNGV in the germline V gene. Trimming took off 4 bases at V and 0 bases at J, with 10 bases between the two ends. The CDR3 protein is CASSSTPGSYNEQFF. The DNA of the CDR3 is TGTGCCAGCAGCTCGACACCCGGCTCCTACAATGAGCAGTTCTTC.

This clonotype was detected only a few times. The chain combines TRBV28 with TRBJ2-5; D is ambiguous. Germline CDR1 MDHEN, CDR2 SYDVKM. Trimming took off 2 bases at V and 4 bases at J, with 11 bases between the two ends. The CDR3 length is 14 residues. CDR3 region: CASSLNGRLETQYF. CDR3 nucleotide sequence: TGTGCCAGCAGTTTAAATGGGCGATTAGAGACCCAGTACTTC. Complete variable domain (other parts from reference TRBV28 and TRBJ2-5): DVKVTQSSRYLVKRTGEKVFLECVQDMDHENMFWYRQDPGLGLRLIYFSYDVKMKEKGDIPEGYSVSREKKERFSLILESASTNQTSMYLCASSLNGRLETQYFGPGTRLLVL.

The table lists this clonotype with many counts. This chain links TRBV4-1 with TRBJ1-1; D is undetermined. The CDR3 has 14 residues. Germline loops: CDR1 MGHRA, CDR2 YSYEKL. Trimming took off 1 base at V and 1 base at J, with 7 bases between the two ends. DNA for the CDR3: TGCGCCAGCAGCCAAGTAACTGCGAACACTGAAGCTTTCTTT. Protein sequence: CASSQVTANTEAFF.

Concerning this clonotype: Just one base apart from a much larger clone, this may be a read error. The rearrangement links TRBV7-2 to TRBJ2-3, with unresolved D. Trimming cost V 2 bases and J 6 bases, with 21 bases left between them. This CDR3 is built from 17 residues. Germline V gene lookup returns CDR1 SGHTA and CDR2 FQGNSA. The CDR3 loop is CASSLFRSQSMRDTQYF. The CDR3 region has the DNA TGTGCCAGCAGCTTATTCCGTAGTCAGTCGATGAGGGATACGCAGTATTTT.

The chain recombines TRBV5-1 with TRBJ2-1; D call uncertain. This CDR3 is built from 15 residues. Germline-derived CDR1 and CDR2 are SGHRS and YFSETQ. The V end was cut by 2 bases, the J end by 0 bases, with 9 bases between. CDR3 bases: TGCGCCAGCAGCTTCGGCGGAGACTCCTACAATGAGCAGTTCTTC. Translation: CASSFGGDSYNEQFF.

This clonotype was seen repeatedly, ten times or more. The chain employs TRBV7-2 and TRBJ2-7, with a tentative D call TRBD1 (6 bases). CDR1 is SGHTA, CDR2 FQGNSA, per germline. This CDR3 region has 13 residues. Trimming pared 4 bases from V and 2 bases from J, leaving 9 bases between. CDR3 in amino acids: CASSSDRTYEQYF. The CDR3 DNA sequence: TGTGCCAGCAGCTCCGACAGGACCTACGAGCAGTACTTC. Based on the CDR3 plus reference TRBV7-2 and TRBJ2-7, the full variable domain is GAGVSQSPSNKVTEKGKDVELRCDPISGHTALYWYRQSLGQGLEFLIYFQGNSAPDKSGLPSDRFSAERTGGSVSTLTIQRTQQEDSAVYLCASSSDRTYEQYFGPGTRLTVT.

The genes are TRBV28 and TRBJ2-2; a weak D match, TRBD1 (6 bases). The CDR3 contains 15 residues. CDR1 MDHEN and CDR2 SYDVKM come from the germline V gene. Trimming shortened V by 7 bases and J by 1 base, and 13 bases separated the two germline ends. In nucleotides, the CDR3 is TGTGCCAGCACCGTTGGGGGCGGGAACACCGGGGAGCTGTTTTTT. Protein: CASTVGGGNTGELFF. Drawing the rest from reference TRBV28 and TRBJ2-2, the complete variable domain is DVKVTQSSRYLVKRTGEKVFLECVQDMDHENMFWYRQDPGLGLRLIYFSYDVKMKEKGDIPEGYSVSREKKERFSLILESASTNQTSMYLCASTVGGGNTGELFFGEGSRLTVL.